These 12 T cell receptor beta chains share one sample of origin, sequenced in a study of blood T cell repertoires in COVID-19. Repertoires were generated with immunoSEQ multiplex PCR, while TCRdb's copy carries only in-frame clones and drops some. The sample holds fewer than 45,000 clones, around nine tenths seen once. The specimen sequenced was peripheral blood. All receptors derive from a human donor in a cohort sampled during active COVID-19.

The chain has TRBV5-4 and TRBJ1-4; 10 bases align to TRBD1. The ends lost 4 bases at V and 3 bases at J; junction bases unmatched: 6. This CDR3 has 16 amino acids. Germline lookup yields CDR1 SGHNT and CDR2 YYREEE (reference sequence). The CDR3, as DNA: TGTGCCAGCAGCGCGAGACAGGGGGCGCCTAATGAAAAACTGTTTTTT. Translated: CASSARQGAPNEKLFF.

The CDR3 coding sequence is TGCGCCAGCAGCTTGGATACAGTGCAGGCGGGCTACACCTTC. Amino acids: CASSLDTVQAGYTF. This rearrangement joins TRBV5-1 to TRBJ1-2; D gene uncertain. Germline CDR1 SGHRS, CDR2 YFSETQ. Between the trimmed V and J ends, which lost 0 bases and 8 bases, there was a span of 14 bases. The CDR3 sequence is 14 residues long. Together with reference TRBV5-1 and TRBJ1-2, the CDR3 gives the full variable domain: KAGVTQTPRYLIKTRGQQVTLSCSPISGHRSVSWYQQTPGQGLQFLFEYFSETQRNKGNFPGRFSGRQFSNSRSEMNVSTLELGDSALYLCASSLDTVQAGYTFGSGTRLTVV.

This chain connects TRBV3-1 (or the pseudogene TRBV3-2) to TRBJ1-3; 9 bases match TRBD1. The junction had 5 bases not matched to a gene; V was cut back by 8 bases and J by 0 bases. The CDR3 length is 15 residues. Germline CDR1 reads LGHDT; CDR2 reads YNNKEL (reference sequence). The CDR3 region is CASQGQGASGNTIYF. DNA of the CDR3: TGTGCCAGCCAGGGACAGGGCGCCTCTGGAAACACCATATATTTT.

The V gene is TRBV19, the J gene TRBJ1-2; D gene uncertain. This CDR3 spans 12 amino acids. V lost 6 bases and J 1 base, leaving 6 bases between the germline ends. CDR1 and CDR2 (germline): LNHDA, SQIVND (reference sequence). CDR3 sequence: CASSGNNYGYTF. In DNA, the CDR3 is TGTGCCAGTAGCGGGAATAACTATGGCTACACCTTC. The whole variable domain, remainder taken from reference TRBV19 and TRBJ1-2, is DGGITQSPKYLFRKEGQNVTLSCEQNLNHDAMYWYRQDPGQGLRLIYYSQIVNDFQKGDIAEGYSVSREKKESFPLTVTSAQKNPTAFYLCASSGNNYGYTFGSGTRLTVV.

The rearrangement links TRBV6-5 to TRBJ1-1; TRBD1 is a possible D gene (6 bases). Germline lookup yields CDR1 MNHEY and CDR2 SVGAGI. V lost 6 bases and J 0 bases, leaving 8 bases between the germline ends. This CDR3 spans 13 amino acids. This chain's CDR3 is CASSRTVNTEAFF. CDR3 coding DNA: TGTGCCAGCAGCCGGACAGTGAACACTGAAGCTTTCTTT.

This rearrangement joins TRBV6-2 or TRBV6-3 to TRBJ1-6; TRBD1 matches 8 bases. V was clipped by 4 bases and J by 7 bases; unmatched bases: 3. This CDR3 has 14 amino acids. Per germline, CDR1 MNHEY and CDR2 SVGEGT. The CDR3 coding sequence is TGTGCCAGCAGTTCGGACAGGGTGAATTCACCCCTCCACTTT. Translated: CASSSDRVNSPLHF.

This sequence joins TRBV6-5 and TRBJ2-7; D gene uncertain. Germline V CDR1 and CDR2: MNHEY, SVGAGI. Trimming stripped 4 bases from V and 4 bases from J, with 11 bases between. This CDR3 has 13 amino acids. CDR3 residues: CASSSSPEYEQYF. Written as DNA, the CDR3 is TGTGCCAGCAGTTCTTCTCCGGAGTACGAGCAGTACTTC.

The J gene is TRBJ1-1, the V gene TRBV6-5, with TRBD1 matching over 7 bases. Germline CDR1 is MNHEY and CDR2 is SVGAGI. J was trimmed by 0 bases and V by 5 bases; bases with no gene match: 3. This CDR3 is 14 amino acids long. Here the CDR3 reads CASSTGQMNTEAFF. The CDR3 DNA reads as TGTGCCAGCAGTACGGGACAGATGAACACTGAAGCTTTCTTT.

V is TRBV2 and J is TRBJ2-5, with D uncertain. Trimming took 7 bases from V and 2 from J, leaving 8 bases between them. The CDR3 loop spans 12 amino acids. Germline V gene data show CDR1 as SNHLY and CDR2 as FYNNEI. CDR3 residues: CASTETQETQYF. CDR3 bases: TGTGCCAGCACGGAGACTCAAGAGACCCAGTACTTC.

This clone was recorded once. The V gene is TRBV24-1, the J gene TRBJ1-4; 9 bases are a match to TRBD1. From germline, CDR1 is KGHDR and CDR2 SFDVKD. This CDR3 contains 19 residues. V lost 5 bases to trimming and J lost 3 bases; unmatched junction nucleotides: 15. The CDR3, as DNA: TGTGCCACCAGTGTCCTCCCGGGACAGGGCGTTCGAGCTAATGAAAAACTGTTTTTT. Protein sequence: CATSVLPGQGVRANEKLFF.

The rearrangement uses TRBV5-6 and TRBJ2-5; the D gene is possibly TRBD2 (7 bases). This CDR3 contains 15 residues. Between the trimmed V and J ends, which lost 4 bases and 5 bases, there was a span of 18 bases. In germline, CDR1 is SGHDT, CDR2 YYEEEE. This CDR3 reads CASSSLSGGLETQYF. As DNA, the CDR3 is TGTGCCAGCAGCAGCCTTTCCGGGGGGCTGGAGACCCAGTACTTC. Using reference TRBV5-6 and TRBJ2-5 for the parts outside the CDR3, the full variable domain is DAGVTQSPTHLIKTRGQQVTLRCSPKSGHDTVSWYQQALGQGPQFIFQYYEEEERQRGNFPDRFSGHQFPNYSSELNVNALLLGDSALYLCASSSLSGGLETQYFGPGTRLLVL.

This sequence joins TRBV24-1 and TRBJ2-4; perhaps TRBD1 as D (5 bases). Trimming took off 4 bases at V and 2 bases at J, with 11 bases between the two ends. Germline CDR1 reads KGHDR; CDR2 reads SFDVKD. This CDR3 is 15 amino acids long. The CDR3 DNA reads TGTGCCACCAGTGACCTCGACAGAACCAAAAACATTCAGTACTTC. Translating gives CATSDLDRTKNIQYF.